The sequence of this T cell receptor (beta chain) was determined in a study of Ad26.COV2.S vaccination and SARS-CoV-2 variants. Study-wide background: Once, or twice with 56 days between doses, Ad26.COV2.S was given intramuscularly. Overall study findings and caveats: There was a possibility that the TCR breadth and depth analyses underestimated total T cell responses. Substantial breadth in spike-specific CD8+ and CD4+ T cell responses was reportedly seen after vaccination.

V was clipped by 5 bases and J by 0 bases, with 15 bases between them. The CDR3 is 16 residues long. The germline CDR1 and CDR2 sequences are MDHEN and SYDVKM. Treatment reported: around 19 received Ad26.COV2.S at low or high dose, single or two shots; roughly five received placebo; per-sample allocation not given. Material that was analyzed had been drawn on day 63 after the first vaccine or placebo injection. Measured with immunoSEQ multiplex PCR; TCRdb has only the in-frame clones, and not every one. The table records hundreds of thousands of clones, around nine tenths of them present only once. On this clone: The antigen is undetermined.

This TCR was recovered from a person between 18 and 65 years old who received the Ad26.COV2.S COVID-19 vaccine or a placebo. Sequenced material: peripheral blood, taken in a trial of Ad26.COV2.S vaccine versus placebo. This sequence joins TRBV28 and TRBJ2-3; weak D call: TRBD2 (5 bases). The CDR3 spells CASSPYIAHSTDTQYF. The CDR3 DNA is TGTGCCAGCAGTCCCTACATAGCGCACAGCACAGATACGCAGTATTTT.